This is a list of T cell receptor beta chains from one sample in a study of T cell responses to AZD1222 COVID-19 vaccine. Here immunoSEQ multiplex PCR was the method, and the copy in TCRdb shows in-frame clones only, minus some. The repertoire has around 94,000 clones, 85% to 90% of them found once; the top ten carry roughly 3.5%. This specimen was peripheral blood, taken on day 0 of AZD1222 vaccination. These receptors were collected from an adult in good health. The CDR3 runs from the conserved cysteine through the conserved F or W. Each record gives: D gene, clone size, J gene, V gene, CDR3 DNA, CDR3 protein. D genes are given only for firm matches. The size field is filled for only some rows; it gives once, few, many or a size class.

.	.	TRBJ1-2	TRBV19	TGTGCCAGTAGTATCGGGGATCGCAATGGCTACACCTTC	CASSIGDRNGYTF
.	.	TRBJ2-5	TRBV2	TGTGCCAGCATATGGGACACGCAAGAGACCCAGTACTTC	CASIWDTQETQYF
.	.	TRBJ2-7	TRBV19	TGTGCCAGTAGTATGAGGGGTTACGAGCAGTACTTC	CASSMRGYEQYF
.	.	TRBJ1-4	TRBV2	TGTGCCAGCAGGGGACTGTTTAGAAATGAAAAACTGTTTTTT	CASRGLFRNEKLFF
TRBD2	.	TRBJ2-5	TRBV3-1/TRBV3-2	TGTGCCAGCAGCCACAGGGGACTAGCGGAACAAGAGACCCAGTACTTC	CASSHRGLAEQETQYF
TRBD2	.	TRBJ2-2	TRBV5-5	TGTGCCAGCGAGGGTCGACTAGCGGGAACCGGGGAGCTGTTTTTT	CASEGRLAGTGELFF
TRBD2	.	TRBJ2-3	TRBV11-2	TGTGCCAGCAGCCGACAGCCGGGACTAGCTCCAGATACGCAGTATTTT	CASSRQPGLAPDTQYF
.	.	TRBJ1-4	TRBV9	TGTGCCAGCAGCGTAGATCCCCAGGAGGAAAAACTGTTTTTT	CASSVDPQEEKLFF
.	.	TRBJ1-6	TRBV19	TGTGCCAGTAGTATAATAGGGGGGGGTTCACCCCTCCACTTT	CASSIIGGGSPLHF
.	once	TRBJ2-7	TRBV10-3	TGTGCCGTCGGCAGTCCCTACGAGCAGTACTTC	CAVGSPYEQYF
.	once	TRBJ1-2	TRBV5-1	TGCGCCAGCAGCTTGGATGCGGGCTCCTATGGCTACACCTTC	CASSLDAGSYGYTF
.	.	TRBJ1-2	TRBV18	TGTGCCAGCTCAACGACCCCCTCATGGGGCTACACCTTC	CASSTTPSWGYTF
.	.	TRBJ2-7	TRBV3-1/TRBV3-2	TGTGCCAGCAGCCACGCCCGCAGCTACGAGCAGTACTTC	CASSHARSYEQYF
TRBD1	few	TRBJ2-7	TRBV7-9	TGTGCCAGCAGCTTAGCGTCGACAGGGGCCGAGCAGTACTTC	CASSLASTGAEQYF
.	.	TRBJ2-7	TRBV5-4	TGTGCCAGCAGGTCTGGTAGCTCCTACGAGCAGTACTTC	CASRSGSSYEQYF
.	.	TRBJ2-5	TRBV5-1	TGCGCCAGCAGGGAACAGGGTCAGGGGGAGACCCAGTACTTC	CASREQGQGETQYF
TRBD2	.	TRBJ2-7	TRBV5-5	TGTGCCAGCAGCCTGACTAGCGCCAGCTCCTACGAGCAGTACTTC	CASSLTSASSYEQYF
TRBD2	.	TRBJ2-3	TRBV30	TGTGCCTGGAGTCCACCGGGACTAGTGGGCGATACGCAGTATTTT	CAWSPPGLVGDTQYF
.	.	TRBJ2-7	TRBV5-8	TGTGCCAGCAGCTTGCGGGGGAACGAAGAGTACTTC	CASSLRGNEEYF
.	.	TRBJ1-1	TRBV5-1	TGCGCCAGCAGCTTGAACAGAAACTTAATGAACACTGAAGCTTTCTTT	CASSLNRNLMNTEAFF
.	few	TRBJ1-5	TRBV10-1	TGCGCCAGCAGTGAGCGCCAGGGCTATCAGCCCCAGCATTTT	CASSERQGYQPQHF
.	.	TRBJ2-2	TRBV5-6	TGTGCCAGCAGCGGGGCCGCAGACACCGGGGAGCTGTTTTTT	CASSGAADTGELFF
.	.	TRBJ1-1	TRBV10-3	TGTGCCATCAGTGAGTCGAGACTGAACACTGAAGCTTTCTTT	CAISESRLNTEAFF
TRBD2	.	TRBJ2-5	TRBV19	TGTGCCAGTAATAGCGGGGATTTCCAAGAGACCCAGTACTTC	CASNSGDFQETQYF
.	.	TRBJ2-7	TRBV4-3	TGCGCCAGCAGCCAGGGACTTAACTACGAGCAGTACTTC	CASSQGLNYEQYF
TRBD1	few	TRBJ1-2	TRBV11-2	TGTGCCACCCGGACAGGGGCGAACTATGGCTACACCTTC	CATRTGANYGYTF
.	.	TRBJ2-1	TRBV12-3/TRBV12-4	TGTGCCAGCAGGTCGGGGGAAAGAAATGAGCAGTTCTTC	CASRSGERNEQFF
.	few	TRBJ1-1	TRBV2	TGTGCCAGCAGTGTAGAACCCCGATTGAACACTGAAGCTTTCTTT	CASSVEPRLNTEAFF
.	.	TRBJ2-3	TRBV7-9	TGTGCCAGCAGCTTAGCCGAGCAGGGAGACACAGATACGCAGTATTTT	CASSLAEQGDTDTQYF
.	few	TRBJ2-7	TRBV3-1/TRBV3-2	TGTGCCAGCAGCCGAAATGAGGGTCGGTCCTACGAGCAGTACTTC	CASSRNEGRSYEQYF
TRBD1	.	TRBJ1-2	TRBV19	TGTGCCAGTAGCTACCTTGCGGGACAGGGTGGCTACACCTTC	CASSYLAGQGGYTF
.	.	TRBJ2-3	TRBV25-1	TGTGCCAGCAGTGAATTCGGGGAGTTGGTGACAGATACGCAGTATTTT	CASSEFGELVTDTQYF
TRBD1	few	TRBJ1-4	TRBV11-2	TGTGCCAGCAGCTTAGGGCGACAGGGCTATAATGAAAAACTGTTTTTT	CASSLGRQGYNEKLFF
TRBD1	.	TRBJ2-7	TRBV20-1	TGCAGTGCTAGTCAGGGGGCCTACGAGCAGTACTTC	CSASQGAYEQYF
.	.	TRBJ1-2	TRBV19	TGTGCCAGTAGTGATGGCCCATATGGCTACACCTTC	CASSDGPYGYTF
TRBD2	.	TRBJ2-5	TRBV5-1	TGCGCCAGCAGCTTAGCGGGGGGGCAAGAGACCCAGTACTTC	CASSLAGGQETQYF
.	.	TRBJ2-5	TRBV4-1	TGCGCCAGCAGCCAAGTTTCGCGGGAGACCCAGTACTTC	CASSQVSRETQYF
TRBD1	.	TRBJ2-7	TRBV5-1	TGCGCCAGCAGCCCTGGGACAGTCGGCTACGAGCAGTACTTC	CASSPGTVGYEQYF
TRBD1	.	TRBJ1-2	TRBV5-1	TGCGCCAGCAGCTTGGGAGCAGGGGGCCAAGGGTATGGCTACACCTTC	CASSLGAGGQGYGYTF